This TCR beta chain originates from a study of vaccination and CD4 T cells after COVID-19. The wider study: The post-COVID sampling time was a median roughly 100 days after diagnosis, ranging from 35 to 161.

As for treatment: approximately nine-day PBMC culture with coronavirus spike peptide pools or control peptides (ViraFEST assay). ViraFEST enlarged antigen-specific T cell populations with peptide pools and afterwards sequenced TCRs. There are 14 residues in the CDR3. Germline CDR1 ENHRY, CDR2 SYGVKD. With 6 bases clipped from V and 7 bases from J, the junction kept 6 bases outside the gene matches. Note on this clonotype: The target antigen is unknown.

The Oncomine TCR Beta short-read assay sequenced DNA from cultured CD4+ T cells. Investigators obtained genomic DNA by extraction from cultured CD4+ T cells. TCRdb analysed the PCR reads with MiXCR anew, one entry per CDR3 protein. There are about 12,000 distinct CDR3 sequences in the sample; roughly 55% occur only once, and roughly 22% lies in the top ten. The sequence came from a human donor who had recovered from COVID-19. The chain couples TRBV10-3 to TRBJ1-6, with 7 bases lining up with TRBD1. Sequenced input: CD4+ T cells from blood, cultured in vitro. The CDR3 here is CAIRTTGDNSPLHF. CDR3 coding DNA: TGTGCCATCAGAACTACAGGGGACAATTCACCCCTCCACTTT.